The 10 T cell receptor beta chains below all came from one sample that was sequenced in a study of blood T cell repertoires in COVID-19. Profiled with immunoSEQ multiplex PCR; TCRdb holds only in-frame clones, not every one. The data hold tens of thousands of clones, with around 70% observed a single time. The specimen sequenced was peripheral blood. The receptors originated from a woman aged 70-85 years with COVID-19, enrolled during active disease.

The genes are TRBV7-8 and TRBJ1-6; D is perhaps TRBD1 (6 bases). The CDR3 totals 14 residues. In germline, CDR1 is SGHVS, CDR2 FQNEAQ. Trimming cost V 1 base and J 7 bases, with 8 bases left between them. CDR3 DNA sequence: TGTGCCAGCAGCTTAGGGACAGAAAATTCACCCCTCCACTTT. Its translation is CASSLGTENSPLHF.

The chain has TRBV3-1 (or the pseudogene TRBV3-2) and TRBJ1-1; TRBD1 aligns across 8 bases. Germline V gene lookup returns CDR1 LGHDT and CDR2 YNNKEL (reference sequence). V trimming: 4 bases; J trimming: 3 bases; junction bases outside the gene matches: 10. This CDR3 is built from 16 residues. This CDR3 is CASSPSQGAGDTEAFF. In nucleotides, the CDR3 is TGTGCCAGCAGCCCCTCTCAGGGGGCCGGGGACACTGAAGCTTTCTTT.

The chain is built from TRBV5-1 and TRBJ1-1, with D possibly TRBD1 on 6 matching bases. The V gene's germline CDR1 is SGHRS and CDR2 YFSETQ. V shed 0 bases and J shed 0 bases, with 9 bases lying between them. The CDR3 runs to 15 residues. CDR3 bases: TGCGCCAGCAGCTTGGGACAGGACATGAACACTGAAGCTTTCTTT. It yields the protein CASSLGQDMNTEAFF. The whole variable domain, filled in from reference TRBV5-1 and TRBJ1-1, reads KAGVTQTPRYLIKTRGQQVTLSCSPISGHRSVSWYQQTPGQGLQFLFEYFSETQRNKGNFPGRFSGRQFSNSRSEMNVSTLELGDSALYLCASSLGQDMNTEAFFGQGTRLTVV.

V is TRBV7-9 and J is TRBJ2-5; 8 bases align to TRBD2. Trimming took 5 bases from V and 2 from J; bases not matched to a gene: 7. The CDR3 has 15 residues. Germline-derived CDR1 and CDR2 are SEHNR and FQNEAQ (reference sequence). The CDR3 nucleotides are TGTGCCAGCAGCCAGGGCGGGGGGCTACAAGAGACCCAGTACTTC. As protein: CASSQGGGLQETQYF.

In this sample, this clone turned up a few times. The chain uses TRBV7-9 and TRBJ1-1, with TRBD1 matching 7 bases. The CDR3 loop spans 15 amino acids. Germline CDR1 is SEHNR and CDR2 is FQNEAQ (reference sequence). V gave up 3 bases and J gave up 1 base; unmatched junction bases: 5. In DNA form, the CDR3 reads TGTGCCAGCAGCTTTGATAGGACAGGGAACACTGAAGCTTTCTTT. Translated, it gives CASSFDRTGNTEAFF. The whole variable domain, filled in from reference TRBV7-9 and TRBJ1-1, reads DTGVSQNPRHKITKRGQNVTFRCDPISEHNRLYWYRQTLGQGPEFLTYFQNEAQLEKSRLLSDRFSAERPKGSFSTLEIQRTEQGDSAMYLCASSFDRTGNTEAFFGQGTRLTVV.

The chain is built from TRBV15 and TRBJ2-4; 7 nucleotides match TRBD2. CDR3 length equals 15 residues. Looked up from germline, CDR1 is LNHNV and CDR2 is YYDKDF (reference sequence). Trimming at V came to 3 bases and at J to 6 bases, leaving 8 bases not matched to a gene. Here the CDR3 DNA reads TGTGCCACCAGCAGGTTCGGACTAGATCTAAACATTCAGTACTTC. It yields the protein CATSRFGLDLNIQYF.

There are a few counts of this clone. V is TRBV6-1 and J is TRBJ1-4; tentatively, D is TRBD1 (5 bases). Trimming took off 7 bases at V and 8 bases at J, with 14 bases between the two ends. Germline V CDR1 and CDR2: MNHNS, SASEGT. The CDR3 is 13 residues long. DNA of the CDR3: TGTGCCAGCATAGGGCAGGGTGAGGAAAAACTGTTTTTT. Its translation is CASIGQGEEKLFF.

The chain recombines TRBV9 with TRBJ2-1; 10 bases are shared with TRBD2. Trimming cost V 4 bases and J 5 bases; bases outside gene matches: 9. CDR1 is SGDLS, CDR2 YYNGEE, per germline. The CDR3 runs to 16 residues. DNA of the CDR3: TGTGCCAGCAGCCCCGGGGCTAGCGGGGGCCACAATGAGCAGTTCTTC. This gives the protein CASSPGASGGHNEQFF. The variable domain in full, completed from reference TRBV9 and TRBJ2-1, reads DSGVTQTPKHLITATGQRVTLRCSPRSGDLSVYWYQQSLDQGLQFLIQYYNGEERAKGNILERFSAQQFPDLHSELNLSSLELGDSALYFCASSPGASGGHNEQFFGPGTRLTVL.

The chain uses TRBV5-1 and TRBJ1-2; no clear D gene. CDR1 is SGHRS, CDR2 YFSETQ, per germline. The CDR3 runs 13 residues. Trimming took 4 bases from V and 0 from J, leaving 7 bases between them. The CDR3 loop is CASSKEANYGYTF. CDR3 DNA sequence: TGCGCCAGCAGCAAGGAGGCTAACTATGGCTACACCTTC.

The V and J genes are TRBV9 and TRBJ2-7; a weak D match, TRBD1 (5 bases). Germline V gene sequence: CDR1 SGDLS, CDR2 YYNGEE. The CDR3 totals 14 residues. Trimming left V 4 bases short and J 3 bases short, with 14 bases between. The DNA of the CDR3 is TGTGCCAGCAGCAGAGGTGGCAGGGACTACGAGCAGTACTTC. It yields the protein CASSRGGRDYEQYF.